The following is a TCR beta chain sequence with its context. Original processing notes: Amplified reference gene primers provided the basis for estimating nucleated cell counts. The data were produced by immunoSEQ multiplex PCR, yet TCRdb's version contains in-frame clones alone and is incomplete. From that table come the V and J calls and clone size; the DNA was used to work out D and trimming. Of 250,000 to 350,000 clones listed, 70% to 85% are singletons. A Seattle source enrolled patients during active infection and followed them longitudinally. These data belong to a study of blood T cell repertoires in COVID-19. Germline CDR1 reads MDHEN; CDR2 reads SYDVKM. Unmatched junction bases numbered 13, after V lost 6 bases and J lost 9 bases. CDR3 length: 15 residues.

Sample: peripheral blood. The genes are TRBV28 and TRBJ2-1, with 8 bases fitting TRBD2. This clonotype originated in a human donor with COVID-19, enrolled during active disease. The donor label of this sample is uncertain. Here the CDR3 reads CASSRSGSLSGEQFF. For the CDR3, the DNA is TGTGCCAGCAGCCGGAGCGGGAGTCTTTCCGGTGAGCAGTTCTTC. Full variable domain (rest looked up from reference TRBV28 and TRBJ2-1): DVKVTQSSRYLVKRTGEKVFLECVQDMDHENMFWYRQDPGLGLRLIYFSYDVKMKEKGDIPEGYSVSREKKERFSLILESASTNQTSMYLCASSRSGSLSGEQFFGPGTRLTVL.